This entry lists 28 T cell receptor beta chains sequenced from one sample in a study of blood T cell repertoires in COVID-19. Sequencing was performed with immunoSEQ multiplex PCR; in TCRdb, only in-frame clones are kept and a portion is missing. The sample lists about 80,000 clones, under 80% occurring once. Specimen: peripheral blood. The receptors stem from a human donor in a cohort sampled during active COVID-19.

This clone has just one count. V usage is TRBV7-2 and J usage is TRBJ1-4; 9 bases align to TRBD1. CDR3 length: 16 amino acids. From germline, CDR1 is SGHTA and CDR2 FQGNSA. With 1 base clipped from V and 8 bases from J, the junction kept 8 bases outside the gene matches. This chain's CDR3 is CASSLEGGQGQEKLFF. The CDR3 region has the DNA TGTGCCAGCAGCTTAGAAGGGGGACAGGGTCAGGAAAAACTGTTTTTT.

This chain connects TRBV5-1 to TRBJ1-4; D ambiguous. This CDR3 region has 13 residues. CDR1 SGHRS and CDR2 YFSETQ come from the germline V gene. V lost 0 bases, J lost 8 bases, and 8 bases lay in between. Here the CDR3 DNA reads TGCGCCAGCAGCTTGGGCGGCGGAGAAAAACTGTTTTTT. Its protein product is CASSLGGGEKLFF.

This clone has a handful of counts. Here the CDR3 DNA reads TGTGCCACCACCTCCCATGCGGGTCAGCCCCAGCATTTT. Protein product: CATTSHAGQPQHF. The rearrangement uses TRBV24-1 and TRBJ1-5; D gene unclear. Trimming removed 8 bases from V and 6 bases from J, with 13 bases in between. The V gene's germline CDR1 is KGHDR and CDR2 SFDVKD. This CDR3 comprises 13 residues.

The J gene is TRBJ1-4, the V gene TRBV6-5; D unclear. V was cut by 6 bases and J by 8 bases, with 7 bases left in between. Per germline, CDR1 MNHEY and CDR2 SVGAGI. The CDR3 contains 11 residues. The CDR3 is CASRKEEKLFF. The CDR3 nucleotides read TGTGCCAGCAGGAAGGAGGAAAAACTGTTTTTT.

The chain uses TRBV5-6 and TRBJ2-7; possible D gene TRBD2, 6 bases. The CDR3 length is 12 residues. Germline CDR1 and CDR2: SGHDT and YYEEEE. Trimming stripped 8 bases from V and 2 bases from J, with 11 bases between. The CDR3 spells CARGTGAYEQYF. Written as DNA, the CDR3 is TGTGCCAGGGGGACGGGGGCCTACGAGCAGTACTTC.

This chain connects TRBV7-2 to TRBJ2-1, with 11 bases lining up with TRBD2. The germline V gene has CDR1 SGHTA and CDR2 FQGNSA. The CDR3 has 15 amino acids. The V gene end was trimmed by 5 bases and the J gene end by 7 bases; junction bases not matched to a gene: 7. CDR3 protein: CASSQGLAGGNEQFF. The DNA for the CDR3 is TGTGCCAGCAGCCAGGGGTTAGCGGGGGGGAATGAGCAGTTCTTC.

The chain combines TRBV6-6 with TRBJ2-4; 9 bases line up with TRBD2. This CDR3 spans 15 amino acids. The germline V gene encodes CDR1 MNHNY and CDR2 SVGAGI (reference sequence). V was clipped by 7 bases and J by 6 bases; unmatched bases: 10. The CDR3 DNA reads as TGTGCCAGCACAGCGGGGGGAGGGCTGGGAAACATTCAGTACTTC. Protein sequence: CASTAGGGLGNIQYF.

The chain recombines TRBV19 with TRBJ2-2; 7 nucleotides align to TRBD1. The CDR3 covers 14 residues. Trimming cost V 6 bases and J 2 bases; bases outside gene matches: 3. Per germline, CDR1 LNHDA and CDR2 SQIVND (reference sequence). The CDR3: CASRNRGNTGELFF. CDR3 nucleotides: TGTGCCAGTAGGAACAGGGGAAACACCGGGGAGCTGTTTTTT.

The chain carries TRBV5-1 and TRBJ2-3; D is possibly TRBD2 (5 bases). Deletions cut 2 bases from V and 3 bases from J, with 13 bases between. This CDR3 spans 15 amino acids. Germline assignment: CDR1 SGHRS and CDR2 YFSETQ. DNA for the CDR3: TGCGCCAGCAGCTTTTTCGGGGTTGGAACAGATACGCAGTATTTT. This gives the protein CASSFFGVGTDTQYF.

The rearrangement uses TRBV5-1 and TRBJ2-1, with 8 bases identical to TRBD1. Germline assignment: CDR1 SGHRS and CDR2 YFSETQ. This CDR3 has 14 residues. The V segment lost 4 bases and the J segment 8 bases; nucleotides outside the gene matches: 8. CDR3 nucleotides: TGCGCCAGCAGCCCGCCAGGGGGCGCGGATGAGCAGTTCTTC. Translating gives CASSPPGGADEQFF.

This chain joins TRBV21-1 and TRBJ2-7; TRBD1 reflects the table's D call only, with no check against the DNA. TRBV21-1 is noted as a pseudogene. This CDR3 comprises 14 residues. The CDR3: CASSMGQGAWEQYF. In DNA form, the CDR3 reads TGTGCCAGCAGCATGGGACAGGGGGCCTGGGAGCAGTACTTC.

V gene TRBV13 combines with J gene TRBJ2-5, with D maybe TRBD1 (6 bases). Trimming took off 5 bases at V and 2 bases at J, with 18 bases between the two ends. CDR1 is PRHDT and CDR2 is FYEKMQ in the germline V gene (reference sequence). CDR3 length equals 16 residues. This CDR3 is CASSKRTEGPQETQYF. The CDR3 nucleotides read TGTGCCAGCAGCAAAAGGACAGAGGGTCCTCAAGAGACCCAGTACTTC.

J is TRBJ2-7 and V is TRBV6-5, with TRBD1 as a possible D gene (7 bases). The germline V gene encodes CDR1 MNHEY and CDR2 SVGAGI. CDR3 length: 13 residues. V lost 11 bases, J lost 2 bases, and 16 bases lay in between. CDR3: CALRGETPYEQYV. In DNA form, the CDR3 reads TGTGCCCTCAGGGGGGAAACACCCTACGAGCAGTACGTC.

The V gene is TRBV9, the J gene TRBJ2-3, with D possibly matching TRBD2 (6 bases). This CDR3 has 15 residues. V gave up 0 bases and J gave up 5 bases, with 13 bases separating them. The V gene's germline CDR1 is SGDLS and CDR2 YYNGEE. CDR3: CASSVAPSDGDTQYF. CDR3 bases: TGTGCCAGCAGCGTAGCGCCTAGCGACGGAGATACGCAGTATTTT. Full variable domain (outside the CDR3, taken from reference TRBV9 and TRBJ2-3): DSGVTQTPKHLITATGQRVTLRCSPRSGDLSVYWYQQSLDQGLQFLIQYYNGEERAKGNILERFSAQQFPDLHSELNLSSLELGDSALYFCASSVAPSDGDTQYFGPGTRLTVL.

The rearrangement links TRBV5-6 to TRBJ2-2; 8 nucleotides align to TRBD2. From germline, CDR1 is SGHDT and CDR2 YYEEEE. With 6 bases clipped from V and 5 bases from J, the junction kept 3 bases outside the gene matches. The CDR3 has 13 amino acids. The CDR3 is CASTSGGTGELFF. The CDR3 nucleotides read TGTGCCAGCACCTCGGGGGGGACCGGGGAGCTGTTTTTT.

This clone occurred a few times. The gene calls are TRBV5-1 and TRBJ2-3; TRBD1 aligns across 9 bases. V lost 4 bases, J lost 3 bases, and 9 bases stayed unmatched. CDR1 and CDR2 from the germline V gene are SGHRS and YFSETQ. This CDR3 is 16 amino acids long. In DNA, the CDR3 is TGCGCCAGCAGCGCTGCCGGGACAGGGTTTACAGATACGCAGTATTTT. This translates into CASSAAGTGFTDTQYF.

The CDR3 region is CASSGTEGYNQPQHF. In DNA form, the CDR3 reads TGTGCCAGCAGCGGGACAGAAGGCTACAATCAGCCCCAGCATTTT. The rearrangement links TRBV7-8 to TRBJ1-5; 7 positions match TRBD1. Germline CDR1 SGHVS, CDR2 FQNEAQ. CDR3 length equals 15 residues. V shed 5 bases, J shed 3 bases, and the junction held 7 bases outside the gene matches.

The chain uses TRBV9 and TRBJ2-1; 11 positions agree with TRBD2. The CDR3 spans 17 residues. Germline lookup yields CDR1 SGDLS and CDR2 YYNGEE. V lost 4 bases to trimming and J lost 4 bases; unmatched junction nucleotides: 10. The CDR3 here is CASSSGLTSGKYNEQFF. The CDR3 DNA sequence: TGTGCCAGCAGCTCCGGTCTGACTAGCGGGAAATACAATGAGCAGTTCTTC. The full variable domain, in which reference TRBV9 and TRBJ2-1 provide the parts outside the CDR3, is DSGVTQTPKHLITATGQRVTLRCSPRSGDLSVYWYQQSLDQGLQFLIQYYNGEERAKGNILERFSAQQFPDLHSELNLSSLELGDSALYFCASSSGLTSGKYNEQFFGPGTRLTVL.

In its sample, this clone was seen once. Written as DNA, the CDR3 is TGCGCCAGCAGCCGACCCCGCCCCTGGACAGGGGGAAAAGAGACCCAGTACTTC. Translation gives CASSRPRPWTGGKETQYF. The J gene is TRBJ2-5, the V gene TRBV5-1; TRBD1 matches at 10 bases. This CDR3 is 18 amino acids long. Germline CDR1 and CDR2: SGHRS and YFSETQ. V dropped 4 bases and J dropped 3; count of bases not matched to a gene: 15.

This chain links TRBV19 with TRBJ2-1; 9 nucleotides agree with TRBD1. Per the germline V gene, CDR1 is LNHDA and CDR2 is SQIVND (reference sequence). J lost 7 bases, V lost 2 bases, and 6 bases had no gene match. The CDR3 loop spans 15 amino acids. CDR3 region: CASSILTGGVNEQFF. CDR3 DNA: TGTGCCAGTAGTATACTCACAGGGGGCGTAAATGAGCAGTTCTTC.

The rearrangement links TRBV19 to TRBJ2-6; 8 bases fit TRBD1. J lost 0 bases, V lost 10 bases, and 5 bases had no gene match. The CDR3 is 15 amino acids. CDR1 and CDR2 (germline): LNHDA, SQIVND (reference sequence). The CDR3 loop is CATRDRSSGANVLTF. The DNA for the CDR3 is TGTGCCACCCGGGACAGGAGCTCTGGGGCCAACGTCCTGACTTTC.

The genes are TRBV5-3 and TRBJ2-7; TRBD2 matches at 10 bases. TRBV5-3 is an ORF, with its function uncertain. J gave up 4 bases and V 6 bases, and 7 bases lay outside the gene matches. The CDR3 extends over 14 amino acids. CDR3 nucleotides: TGTGCCAGAATACTAGCGGGGCGGCCTTACGAGCAGTACTTC. This translates into CARILAGRPYEQYF.

This chain joins TRBV6-1 and TRBJ1-1, with TRBD1 identical over 8 bases. Germline-derived CDR1 and CDR2 are MNHNS and SASEGT. The CDR3 extends over 14 amino acids. Trimming removed 2 bases from V and 4 bases from J; junction bases left unmatched: 3. CDR3 region: CASSEQGAGTEAFF. Written as DNA, the CDR3 is TGTGCCAGCAGTGAACAGGGGGCGGGCACTGAAGCTTTCTTT.

This clone was detected only a few times. The rearrangement links TRBV9 to TRBJ2-2; tentatively, D is TRBD1 (6 bases). CDR3 size: 15 residues. V dropped 1 base and J dropped 4 bases, with 11 bases sitting between them. Germline CDR1 SGDLS, CDR2 YYNGEE. The CDR3 coding sequence is TGTGCCAGCAGCGTAAGCAGGGGTCGCACCGGGGAGCTGTTTTTT. Its protein is CASSVSRGRTGELFF. The whole variable domain, remainder taken from reference TRBV9 and TRBJ2-2, is DSGVTQTPKHLITATGQRVTLRCSPRSGDLSVYWYQQSLDQGLQFLIQYYNGEERAKGNILERFSAQQFPDLHSELNLSSLELGDSALYFCASSVSRGRTGELFFGEGSRLTVL.

J is TRBJ1-1 and V is TRBV11-3, with D possibly matching TRBD1 (5 bases). This CDR3 comprises 18 residues. Trimming stripped 0 bases from V and 3 bases from J, with 20 bases between. Germline values: CDR1 SGHNT, CDR2 YENEEA. CDR3 sequence (DNA): TGTGCCAGCAGCTTAGAGGCGTCCGTTGGGGGGATATACACTGAAGCTTTCTTT. This sequence encodes CASSLEASVGGIYTEAFF.

The chain couples TRBV30 to TRBJ2-1; 8 bases agree with TRBD2. The CDR3 has 14 residues. The V gene's germline CDR1 is GTSNPN and CDR2 SVGIG (reference sequence). The ends lost 2 bases at V and 9 bases at J; junction bases unmatched: 9. In DNA, the CDR3 is TGTGCCTGGAGTATACAGGGACTAGGGGGTGAGCAGTTCTTC. Amino acids: CAWSIQGLGGEQFF.

The CDR3 DNA follows: TGCGCCAGCAGGGGAGCGGGACTGGGCACAGATACGCAGTATTTT. The encoded protein is CASRGAGLGTDTQYF. The chain combines TRBV5-1 with TRBJ2-3, with 7 bases identical to TRBD2. The ends lost 5 bases at V and 1 base at J; junction bases unmatched: 7. Germline CDR1 and CDR2: SGHRS and YFSETQ. The CDR3 length is 15 residues.

This chain joins TRBV6-2 or TRBV6-3 and TRBJ1-1; D remains ambiguous. This CDR3 has 15 amino acids. V was trimmed by 2 bases and J by 0 bases, leaving 10 bases between them. The germline V gene has CDR1 MNHEY and CDR2 SVGEGT. The CDR3 DNA is TGTGCCAGCAGTTACGGGAGATTTATGAACACTGAAGCTTTCTTT. Translation gives CASSYGRFMNTEAFF.